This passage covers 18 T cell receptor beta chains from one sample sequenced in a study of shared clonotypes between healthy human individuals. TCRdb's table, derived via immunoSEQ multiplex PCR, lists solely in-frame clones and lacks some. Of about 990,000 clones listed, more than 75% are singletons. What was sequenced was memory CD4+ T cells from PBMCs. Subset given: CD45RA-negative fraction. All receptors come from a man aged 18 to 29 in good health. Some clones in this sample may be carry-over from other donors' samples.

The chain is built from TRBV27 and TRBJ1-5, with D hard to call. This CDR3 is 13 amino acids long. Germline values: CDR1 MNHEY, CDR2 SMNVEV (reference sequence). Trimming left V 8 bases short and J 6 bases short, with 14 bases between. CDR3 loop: CASGIDLIQPQHF. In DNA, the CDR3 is TGTGCCAGCGGCATCGACTTAATTCAGCCCCAGCATTTT.

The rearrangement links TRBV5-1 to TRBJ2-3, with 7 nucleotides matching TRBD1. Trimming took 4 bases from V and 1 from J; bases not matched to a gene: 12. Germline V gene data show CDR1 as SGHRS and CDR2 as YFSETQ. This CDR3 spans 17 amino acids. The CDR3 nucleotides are TGCGCCAGCAGCCCAGGTTCGGGGACAGTGGGCACAGATACGCAGTATTTT. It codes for CASSPGSGTVGTDTQYF.

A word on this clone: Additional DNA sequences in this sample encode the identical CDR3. The CDR3 spells CASSRDRDTEAFF. DNA for the CDR3: TGTGCCAGCAGCCGGGACAGGGACACTGAAGCTTTCTTT. This chain joins TRBV7-3 and TRBJ1-1, with TRBD1 identical over 9 bases. This CDR3 is 13 amino acids long. V lost 5 bases to trimming and J lost 3 bases; unmatched junction nucleotides: 1. Germline V gene sequence: CDR1 SGHTA, CDR2 FQGTGA. The full variable domain, its missing parts supplied by reference TRBV7-3 and TRBJ1-1, is GAGVSQTPSNKVTEKGKYVELRCDPISGHTALYWYRQSLGQGPEFLIYFQGTGAADDSGLPNDRFFAVRPEGSVSTLKIQRTERGDSAVYLCASSRDRDTEAFFGQGTRLTVV.

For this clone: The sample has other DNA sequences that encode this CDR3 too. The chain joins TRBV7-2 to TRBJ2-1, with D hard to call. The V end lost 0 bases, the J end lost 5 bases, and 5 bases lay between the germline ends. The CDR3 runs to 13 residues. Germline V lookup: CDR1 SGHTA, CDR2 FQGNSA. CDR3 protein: CASSLARDNEQFF. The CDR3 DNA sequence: TGTGCCAGCAGCTTAGCAAGGGACAATGAGCAGTTCTTC.

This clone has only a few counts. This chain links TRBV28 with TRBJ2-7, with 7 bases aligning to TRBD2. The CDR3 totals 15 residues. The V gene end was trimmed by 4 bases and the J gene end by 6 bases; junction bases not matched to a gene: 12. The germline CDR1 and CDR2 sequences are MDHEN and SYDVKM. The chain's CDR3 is CASSSPRRGFSEQYF. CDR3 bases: TGTGCCAGCAGTTCGCCGAGGCGGGGGTTTTCCGAGCAGTACTTC.

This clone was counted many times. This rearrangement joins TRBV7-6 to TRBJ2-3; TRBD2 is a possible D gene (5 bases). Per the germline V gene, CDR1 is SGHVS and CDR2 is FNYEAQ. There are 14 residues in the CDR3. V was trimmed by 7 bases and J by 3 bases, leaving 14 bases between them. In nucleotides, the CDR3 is TGTGCCAGCACGAGGCGGGCCGGTACAGATACGCAGTATTTT. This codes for CASTRRAGTDTQYF.

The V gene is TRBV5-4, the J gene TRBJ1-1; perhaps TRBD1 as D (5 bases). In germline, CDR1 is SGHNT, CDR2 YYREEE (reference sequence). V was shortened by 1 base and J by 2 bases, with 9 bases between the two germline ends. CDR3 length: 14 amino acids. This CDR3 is CASSLPGDNTEAFF. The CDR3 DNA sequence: TGTGCCAGCAGCTTGCCTGGGGACAACACTGAAGCTTTCTTT.

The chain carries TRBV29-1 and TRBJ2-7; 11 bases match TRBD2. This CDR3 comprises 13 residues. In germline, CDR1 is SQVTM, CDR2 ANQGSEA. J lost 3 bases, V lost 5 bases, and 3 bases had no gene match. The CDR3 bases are TGCAGCGTTACTAGCGGGAGCCTCTACGAGCAGTACTTC. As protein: CSVTSGSLYEQYF.

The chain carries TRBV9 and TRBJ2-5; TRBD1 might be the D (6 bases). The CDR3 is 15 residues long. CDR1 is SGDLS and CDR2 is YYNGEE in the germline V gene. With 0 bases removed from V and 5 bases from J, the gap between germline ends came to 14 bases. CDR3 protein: CASSVVQGLGETQYF. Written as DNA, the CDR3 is TGTGCCAGCAGCGTAGTTCAGGGGCTGGGGGAGACCCAGTACTTC.

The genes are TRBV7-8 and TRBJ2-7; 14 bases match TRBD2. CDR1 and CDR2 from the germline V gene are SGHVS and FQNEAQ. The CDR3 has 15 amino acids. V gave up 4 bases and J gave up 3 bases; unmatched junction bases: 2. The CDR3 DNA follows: TGTGCCAGCAGCTCAGGGACTAGCGGGGGCTACGAGCAGTACTTC. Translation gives CASSSGTSGGYEQYF. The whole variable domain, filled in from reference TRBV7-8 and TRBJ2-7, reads GAGVSQSPRYKVAKRGQDVALRCDPISGHVSLFWYQQALGQGPEFLTYFQNEAQLDKSGLPSDRFFAERPEGSVSTLKIQRTQQEDSAVYLCASSSGTSGGYEQYFGPGTRLTVT.

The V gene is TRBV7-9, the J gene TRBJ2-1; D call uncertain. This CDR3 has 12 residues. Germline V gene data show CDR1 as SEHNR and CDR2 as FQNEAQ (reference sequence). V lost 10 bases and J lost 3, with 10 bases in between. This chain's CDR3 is CATTARYNEQFF. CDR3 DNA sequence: TGTGCCACCACAGCTCGCTACAATGAGCAGTTCTTC.

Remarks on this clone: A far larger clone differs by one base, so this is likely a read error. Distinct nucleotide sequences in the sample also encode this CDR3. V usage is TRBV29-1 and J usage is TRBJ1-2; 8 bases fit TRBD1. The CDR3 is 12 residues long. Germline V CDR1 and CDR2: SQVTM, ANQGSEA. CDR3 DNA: TGCAGCGGTCGACAGGGGAGGGGTGGCTATACCTTC. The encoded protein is CSGRQGRGGYTF.

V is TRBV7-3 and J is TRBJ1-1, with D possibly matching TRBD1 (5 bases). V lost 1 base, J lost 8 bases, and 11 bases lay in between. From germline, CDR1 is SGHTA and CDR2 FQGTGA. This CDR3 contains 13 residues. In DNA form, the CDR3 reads TGTGCCAGCAGCTTAAGTGAGGGGCTCGAAGCTTTCTTT. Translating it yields CASSLSEGLEAFF.

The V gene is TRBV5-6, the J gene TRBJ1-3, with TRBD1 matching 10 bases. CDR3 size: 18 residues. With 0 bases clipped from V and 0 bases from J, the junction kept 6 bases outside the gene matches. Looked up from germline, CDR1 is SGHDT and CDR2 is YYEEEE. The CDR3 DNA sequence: TGTGCCAGCAGCTTGGCCGGGGGACAGGGGCTCTCTGGAAACACCATATATTTT. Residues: CASSLAGGQGLSGNTIYF.

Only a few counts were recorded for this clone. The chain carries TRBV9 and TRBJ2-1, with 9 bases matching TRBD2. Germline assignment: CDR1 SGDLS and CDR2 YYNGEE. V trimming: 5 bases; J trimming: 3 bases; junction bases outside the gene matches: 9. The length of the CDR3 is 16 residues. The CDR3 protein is CASSASAGGHYNEQFF. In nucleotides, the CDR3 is TGTGCCAGCAGTGCTTCAGCGGGAGGTCACTACAATGAGCAGTTCTTC. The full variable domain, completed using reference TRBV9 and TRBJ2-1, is DSGVTQTPKHLITATGQRVTLRCSPRSGDLSVYWYQQSLDQGLQFLIQYYNGEERAKGNILERFSAQQFPDLHSELNLSSLELGDSALYFCASSASAGGHYNEQFFGPGTRLTVL.

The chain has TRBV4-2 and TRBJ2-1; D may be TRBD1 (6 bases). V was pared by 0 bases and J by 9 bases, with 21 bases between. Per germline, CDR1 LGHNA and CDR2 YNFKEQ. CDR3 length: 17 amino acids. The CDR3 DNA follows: TGTGCCAGCAGCCAAGAAATTGGGCGGCTCAGGGGCGGTGAGCAGTTCTTC. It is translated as CASSQEIGRLRGGEQFF.

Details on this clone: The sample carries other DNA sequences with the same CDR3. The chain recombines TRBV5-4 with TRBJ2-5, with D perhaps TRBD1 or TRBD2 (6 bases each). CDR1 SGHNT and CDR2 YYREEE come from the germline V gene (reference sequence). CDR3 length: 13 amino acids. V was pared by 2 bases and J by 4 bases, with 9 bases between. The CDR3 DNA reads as TGTGCCAGCAGCTTAAGGGGGGTAGAGACCCAGTACTTC. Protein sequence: CASSLRGVETQYF.

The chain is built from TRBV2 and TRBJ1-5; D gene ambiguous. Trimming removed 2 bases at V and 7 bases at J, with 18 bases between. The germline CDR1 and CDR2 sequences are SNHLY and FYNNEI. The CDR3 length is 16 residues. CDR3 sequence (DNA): TGTGCCAGCAGTGAATTGGGGTCAGGCAAACTACAGCCCCAGCATTTT. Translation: CASSELGSGKLQPQHF.